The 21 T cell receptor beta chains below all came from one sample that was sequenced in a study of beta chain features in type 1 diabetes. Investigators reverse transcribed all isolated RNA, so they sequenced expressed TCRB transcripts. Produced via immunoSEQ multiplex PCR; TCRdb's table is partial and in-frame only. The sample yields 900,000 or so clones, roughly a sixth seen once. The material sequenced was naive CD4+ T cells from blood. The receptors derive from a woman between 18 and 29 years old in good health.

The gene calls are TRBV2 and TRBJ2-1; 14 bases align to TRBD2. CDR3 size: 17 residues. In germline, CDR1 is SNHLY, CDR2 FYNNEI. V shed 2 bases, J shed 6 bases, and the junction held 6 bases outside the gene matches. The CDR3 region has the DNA TGTGCCAGCAGTGAATCTCGGGGACTAGCGGGAGTCAATGAGCAGTTCTTC. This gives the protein CASSESRGLAGVNEQFF.

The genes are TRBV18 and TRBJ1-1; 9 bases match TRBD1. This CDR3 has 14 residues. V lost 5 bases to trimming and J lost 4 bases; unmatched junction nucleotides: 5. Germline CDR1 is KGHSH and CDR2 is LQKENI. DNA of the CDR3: TGTGCCAGCTCAGTGGACAGGGGTGGCACTGAAGCTTTCTTT. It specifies CASSVDRGGTEAFF.

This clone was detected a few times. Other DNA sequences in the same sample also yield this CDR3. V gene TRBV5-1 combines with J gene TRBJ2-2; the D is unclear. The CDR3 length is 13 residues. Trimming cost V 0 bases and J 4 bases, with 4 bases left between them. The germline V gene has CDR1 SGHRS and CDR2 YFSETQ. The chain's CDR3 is CASSLALTGELFF. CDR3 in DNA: TGCGCCAGCAGCTTGGCTCTCACCGGGGAGCTGTTTTTT. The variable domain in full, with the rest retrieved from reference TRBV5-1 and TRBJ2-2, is KAGVTQTPRYLIKTRGQQVTLSCSPISGHRSVSWYQQTPGQGLQFLFEYFSETQRNKGNFPGRFSGRQFSNSRSEMNVSTLELGDSALYLCASSLALTGELFFGEGSRLTVL.

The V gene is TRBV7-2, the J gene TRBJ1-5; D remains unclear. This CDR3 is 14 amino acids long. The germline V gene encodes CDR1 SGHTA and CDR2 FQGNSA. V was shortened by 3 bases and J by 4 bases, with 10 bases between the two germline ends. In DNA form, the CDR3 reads TGTGCCAGCAGCTTTTCCCAGCTGAATCAGCCCCAGCATTTT. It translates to CASSFSQLNQPQHF.

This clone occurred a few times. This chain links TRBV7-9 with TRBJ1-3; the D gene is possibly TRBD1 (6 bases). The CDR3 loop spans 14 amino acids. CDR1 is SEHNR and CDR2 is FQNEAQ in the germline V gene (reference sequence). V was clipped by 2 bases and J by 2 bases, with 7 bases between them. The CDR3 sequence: CASSLTGPGNTIYF. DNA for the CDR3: TGTGCCAGCAGCTTAACAGGGCCTGGAAACACCATATATTTT.

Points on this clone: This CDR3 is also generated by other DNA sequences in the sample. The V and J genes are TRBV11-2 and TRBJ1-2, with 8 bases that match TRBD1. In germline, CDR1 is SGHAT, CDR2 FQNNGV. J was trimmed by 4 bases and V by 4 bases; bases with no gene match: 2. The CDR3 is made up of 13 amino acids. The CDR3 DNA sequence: TGTGCCAGCAGCTCCGACAGGGGCTATGGCTACACCTTC. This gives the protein CASSSDRGYGYTF. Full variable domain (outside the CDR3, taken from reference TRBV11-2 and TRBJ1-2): EAGVAQSPRYKIIEKRQSVAFWCNPISGHATLYWYQQILGQGPKLLIQFQNNGVVDDSQLPKDRFSAERLKGVDSTLKIQPAKLEDSAVYLCASSSDRGYGYTFGSGTRLTVV.

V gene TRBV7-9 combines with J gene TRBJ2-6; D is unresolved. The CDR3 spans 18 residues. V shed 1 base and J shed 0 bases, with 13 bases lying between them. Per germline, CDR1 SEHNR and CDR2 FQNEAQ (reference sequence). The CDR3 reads CASSLVSFGRSGANVLTF. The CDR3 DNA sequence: TGTGCCAGCAGCTTAGTCTCGTTCGGTCGCTCTGGGGCCAACGTCCTGACTTTC.

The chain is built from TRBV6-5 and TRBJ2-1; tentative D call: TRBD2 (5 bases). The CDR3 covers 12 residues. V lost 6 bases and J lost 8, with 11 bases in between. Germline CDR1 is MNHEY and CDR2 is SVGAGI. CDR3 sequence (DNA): TGTGCCAGCAGCTGGCAGCGGCATGAGCAGTTCTTC. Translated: CASSWQRHEQFF.

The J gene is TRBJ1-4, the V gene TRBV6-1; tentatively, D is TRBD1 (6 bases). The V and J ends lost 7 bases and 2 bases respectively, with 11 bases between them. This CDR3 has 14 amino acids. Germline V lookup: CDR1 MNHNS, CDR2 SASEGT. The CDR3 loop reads CASTLDRTNEKLFF. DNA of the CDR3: TGTGCCAGCACCCTAGACAGGACTAATGAAAAACTGTTTTTT.

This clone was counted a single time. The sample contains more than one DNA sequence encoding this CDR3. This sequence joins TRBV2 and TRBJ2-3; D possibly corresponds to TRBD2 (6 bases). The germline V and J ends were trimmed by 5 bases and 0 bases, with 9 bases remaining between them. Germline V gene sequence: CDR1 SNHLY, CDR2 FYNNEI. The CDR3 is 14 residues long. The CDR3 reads CASSPGLSTDTQYF. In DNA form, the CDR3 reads TGTGCCAGCAGTCCCGGACTAAGCACAGATACGCAGTATTTT.

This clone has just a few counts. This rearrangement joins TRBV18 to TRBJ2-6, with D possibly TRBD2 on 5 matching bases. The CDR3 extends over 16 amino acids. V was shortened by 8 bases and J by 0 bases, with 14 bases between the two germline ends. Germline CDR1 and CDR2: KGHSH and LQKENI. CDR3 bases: TGTGCCAGCAGTATGGGGAGCCTCTCTGGGGCCAACGTCCTGACTTTC. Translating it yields CASSMGSLSGANVLTF. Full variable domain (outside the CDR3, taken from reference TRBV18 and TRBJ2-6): NAGVMQNPRHLVRRRGQEARLRCSPMKGHSHVYWYRQLPEEGLKFMVYLQKENIIDESGMPKERFSAEFPKEGPSILRIQQVVRGDSAAYFCASSMGSLSGANVLTFGAGSRLTVL.

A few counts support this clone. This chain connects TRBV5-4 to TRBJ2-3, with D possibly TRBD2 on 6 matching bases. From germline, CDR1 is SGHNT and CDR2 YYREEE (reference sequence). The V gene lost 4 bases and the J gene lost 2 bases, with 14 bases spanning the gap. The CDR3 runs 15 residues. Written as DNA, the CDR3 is TGTGCCAGCAGCCCGGGGGACGGCGCCACAGATACGCAGTATTTT. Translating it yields CASSPGDGATDTQYF. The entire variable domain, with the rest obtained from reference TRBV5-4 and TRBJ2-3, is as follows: ETGVTQSPTHLIKTRGQQVTLRCSSQSGHNTVSWYQQALGQGPQFIFQYYREEENGRGNFPPRFSGLQFPNYSSELNVNALELDDSALYLCASSPGDGATDTQYFGPGTRLTVL.

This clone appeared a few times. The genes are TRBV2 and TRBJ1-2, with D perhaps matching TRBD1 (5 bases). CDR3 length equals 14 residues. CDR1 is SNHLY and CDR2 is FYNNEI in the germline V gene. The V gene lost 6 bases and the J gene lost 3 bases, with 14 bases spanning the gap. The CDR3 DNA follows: TGTGCCAGCAGCCTGGGGGGACTCTACTATGGCTACACCTTC. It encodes CASSLGGLYYGYTF. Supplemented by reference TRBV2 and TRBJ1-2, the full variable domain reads EPEVTQTPSHQVTQMGQEVILRCVPISNHLYFYWYRQILGQKVEFLVSFYNNEISEKSEIFDDQFSVERPDGSNFTLKIRSTKLEDSAMYFCASSLGGLYYGYTFGSGTRLTVV.

The chain's CDR3 is CASSQDIPSYNEQFF. The CDR3 coding sequence is TGTGCCAGCTCACAGGACATTCCCTCCTACAATGAGCAGTTCTTC. The chain employs TRBV18 and TRBJ2-1; weak D call: TRBD1 (5 bases). The CDR3 has 15 residues. With 4 bases removed from V and 0 bases from J, the gap between germline ends came to 10 bases. From germline, CDR1 is KGHSH and CDR2 LQKENI.

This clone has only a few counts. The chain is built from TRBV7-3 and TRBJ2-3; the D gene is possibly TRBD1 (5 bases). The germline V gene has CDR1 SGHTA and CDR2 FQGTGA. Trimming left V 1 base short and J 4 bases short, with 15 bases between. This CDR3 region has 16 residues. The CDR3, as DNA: TGTGCCAGCAGCTTAAGCGCAGGGATGACCCCAGATACGCAGTATTTT. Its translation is CASSLSAGMTPDTQYF.

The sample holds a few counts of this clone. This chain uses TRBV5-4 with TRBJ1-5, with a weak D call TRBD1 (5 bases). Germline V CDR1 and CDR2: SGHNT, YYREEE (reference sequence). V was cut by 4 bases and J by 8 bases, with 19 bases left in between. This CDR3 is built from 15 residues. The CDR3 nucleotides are TGTGCCAGCAGCAAAGGAAACCAGGGAGTTGAGCCCCAGCATTTT. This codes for CASSKGNQGVEPQHF.

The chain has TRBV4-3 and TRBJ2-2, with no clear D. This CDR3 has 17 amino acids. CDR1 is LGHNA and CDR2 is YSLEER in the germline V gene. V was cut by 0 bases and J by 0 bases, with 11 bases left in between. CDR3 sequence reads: CASSQERTPTNTGELFF. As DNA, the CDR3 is TGCGCCAGCAGCCAAGAAAGGACCCCGACGAACACCGGGGAGCTGTTTTTT.

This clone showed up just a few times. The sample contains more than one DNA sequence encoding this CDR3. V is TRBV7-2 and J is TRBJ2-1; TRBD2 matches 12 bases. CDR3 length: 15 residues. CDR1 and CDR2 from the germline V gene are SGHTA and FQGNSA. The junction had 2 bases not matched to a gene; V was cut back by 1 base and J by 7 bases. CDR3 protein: CASSLELAGGNEQFF. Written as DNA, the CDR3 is TGTGCCAGCAGCTTAGAACTAGCGGGAGGAAATGAGCAGTTCTTC.

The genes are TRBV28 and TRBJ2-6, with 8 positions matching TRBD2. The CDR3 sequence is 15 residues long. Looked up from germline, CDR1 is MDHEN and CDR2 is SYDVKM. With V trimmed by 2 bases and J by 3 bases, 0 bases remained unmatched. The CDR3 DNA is TGTGCCAGCAGTTTAGCGGGAGGTGGGGCCAACGTCCTGACTTTC. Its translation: CASSLAGGGANVLTF.

CDR3 loop: CASSKEGSQRGDLNTGELFF. The CDR3 bases are TGTGCCAGCAGCAAAGAGGGATCTCAACGGGGGGACTTGAACACCGGGGAGCTGTTTTTT. The chain recombines TRBV21-1 with TRBJ2-2; the DNA was not used to check the table's D call, TRBD2. TRBV21-1 is annotated as a pseudogene. The CDR3 totals 20 residues.

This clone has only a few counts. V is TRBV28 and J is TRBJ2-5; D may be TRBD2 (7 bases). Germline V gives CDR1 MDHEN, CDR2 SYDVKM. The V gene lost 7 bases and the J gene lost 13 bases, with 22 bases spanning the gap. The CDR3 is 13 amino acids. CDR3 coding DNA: TGTGCCAGCACCCTCAATTCCCGGGGGGCCCCGTACTTC. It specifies CASTLNSRGAPYF.